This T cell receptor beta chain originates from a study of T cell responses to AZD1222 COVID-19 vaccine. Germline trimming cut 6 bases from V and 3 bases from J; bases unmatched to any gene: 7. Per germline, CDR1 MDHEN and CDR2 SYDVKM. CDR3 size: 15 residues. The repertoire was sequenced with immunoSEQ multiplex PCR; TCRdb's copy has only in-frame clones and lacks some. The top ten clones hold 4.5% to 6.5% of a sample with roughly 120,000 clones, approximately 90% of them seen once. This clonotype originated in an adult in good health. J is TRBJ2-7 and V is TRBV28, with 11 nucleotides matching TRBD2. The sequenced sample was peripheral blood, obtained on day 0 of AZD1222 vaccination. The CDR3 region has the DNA TGTGCCAGCAGGGGTCTAGCGGGGGGCCTCTACGAGCAGTACTTC. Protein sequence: CASRGLAGGLYEQYF.